Sequencing of this T cell receptor beta chain was carried out in a study of cytomegalovirus exposure and HLA in healthy donors. A multiplex PCR was run with 60 Vbeta primers and 13 Jbeta primers. Sequenced by immunoSEQ multiplex PCR; TCRdb stores in-frame clones only, minus some. The profile shows 220,000 or so clones, around 85% of them singletons. This TCR derives from a man in his fifties in good health and CMV-seronegative. Material: PBMCs.

The CDR3 DNA sequence: TGTGCCAGCAGCGGTCCTAGGGGCGCTTTCAATGAGCAGTTCTTC. This translates into CASSGPRGAFNEQFF. The V call is TRBV9, the J call TRBJ2-1; TRBD1 might be the D (5 bases). The CDR3 has 15 residues. V shed 3 bases and J shed 6 bases, with 16 bases lying between them. CDR1 is SGDLS and CDR2 is YYNGEE in the germline V gene.